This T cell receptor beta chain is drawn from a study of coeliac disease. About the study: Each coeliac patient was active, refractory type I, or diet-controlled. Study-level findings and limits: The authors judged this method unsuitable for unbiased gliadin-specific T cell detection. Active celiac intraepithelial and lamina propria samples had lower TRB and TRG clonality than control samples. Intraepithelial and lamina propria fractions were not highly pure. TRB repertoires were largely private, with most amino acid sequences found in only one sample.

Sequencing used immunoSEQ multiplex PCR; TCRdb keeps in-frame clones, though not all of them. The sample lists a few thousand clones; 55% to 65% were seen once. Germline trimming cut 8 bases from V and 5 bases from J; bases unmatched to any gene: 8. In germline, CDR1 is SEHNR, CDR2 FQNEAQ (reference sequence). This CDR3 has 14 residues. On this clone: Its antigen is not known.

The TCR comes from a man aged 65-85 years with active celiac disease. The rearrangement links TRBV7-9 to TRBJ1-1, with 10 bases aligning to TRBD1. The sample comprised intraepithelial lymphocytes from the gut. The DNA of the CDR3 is TGTGCCAGCCACGGACAGGGGGTTACAACTGAAGCTTTCTTT. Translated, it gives CASHGQGVTTEAFF.